The 17 T cell receptor beta chains below come from one sample, sequenced in a study of blood T cells in healthy people across ages (dated by TCRdb to the mid-2010s). The library was generated by 5' RACE. Sequencing was performed on an Illumina HiSeq 2500. The second PCR ran for about 6 to 12 cycles and used a J-beta primer mix along with a sample-barcoded 5' primer. The raw public data were reprocessed by TCRdb itself: fastp quality trimming at Q25, MiXCR clonotype calling, in-frame beta chains only. Identical CDR3 proteins give one entry, which carries the most common genes and DNA. Within this sample are around 1,000,000 distinct CDR3 sequences, with approximately 38% of them counted one time only. The biggest ten clones account for around 12% of the sample. Sequencing was carried out using blood. The receptors were sampled from a man aged 18 to 29 in good health.

This clonotype appeared a single time. Compared with germline, one end of the junction differs, possibly owing to a read error. The rearrangement joins TRBV6-2 or TRBV6-3 to TRBJ2-3; D is unclear. CDR3 size: 13 residues. The germline V gene encodes CDR1 MNHEY and CDR2 SVGEGT. The DNA for the CDR3 is TGTGCCAGCAGTTACTATCTCACAGATACGCGGTATTTT. Translating gives CASSYYLTDTRYF.

This clonotype was seen a few times. J is TRBJ1-4 and V is TRBV20-1, with unresolved D. The germline CDR1 and CDR2 sequences are DFQATT and SNEGSKA (reference sequence). V was shortened by 4 bases and J by 8 bases, with 20 bases between the two germline ends. The CDR3 length is 15 residues. The CDR3 sequence is CSAKTPAGLKEKLFF. DNA of the CDR3: TGCAGTGCTAAGACCCCAGCAGGACTTAAAGAAAAACTGTTTTTT.

The chain has TRBV2 and TRBJ2-1; 7 bases map to TRBD2. The CDR3 is 14 amino acids. Germline assignment: CDR1 SNHLY and CDR2 FYNNEI. The junction had 3 bases not matched to a gene; V was cut back by 7 bases and J by 0 bases. The CDR3 sequence: CASKAGSSYNEQFF. The CDR3 DNA sequence: TGTGCCAGCAAAGCGGGGAGCTCCTACAATGAGCAGTTCTTC.

V usage is TRBV5-1 and J usage is TRBJ2-1; 9 nucleotides line up with TRBD2. Germline loops: CDR1 SGHRS, CDR2 YFSETQ. The CDR3 is 17 residues long. V dropped 2 bases and J dropped 7; count of bases not matched to a gene: 13. The CDR3 DNA reads as TGCGCCAGCAGCTTACTCTATAGCGGGGGACTCGGGAATGAGCAGTTCTTC. Its protein product is CASSLLYSGGLGNEQFF.

V usage is TRBV14 and J usage is TRBJ2-3; D perhaps matches TRBD2 (6 bases). V lost 0 bases and J 3 bases, leaving 13 bases between the germline ends. CDR1 is SGHDN, CDR2 FVKESK, per germline. This CDR3 is 16 amino acids long. Here the CDR3 DNA reads TGTGCCAGCAGCCAAGATTTAAGGGACTTAACAGATACGCAGTATTTT. Its translation: CASSQDLRDLTDTQYF.

This chain connects TRBV28 to TRBJ2-3; perhaps D is TRBD1 or TRBD2 (6 bases each). This CDR3 has 14 amino acids. The V gene's germline CDR1 is MDHEN and CDR2 SYDVKM. V was clipped by 4 bases and J by 4 bases, with 12 bases between them. CDR3 residues: CASSYGGSADTQYF. CDR3 nucleotide sequence: TGTGCCAGCAGTTACGGGGGCAGCGCAGATACGCAGTATTTT.

This clonotype has at least ten counts. The V call is TRBV3-1, the J call TRBJ2-3; D could derive from TRBD1 or TRBD2 (6 bases each). This CDR3 comprises 16 residues. Germline loops: CDR1 LGHDT, CDR2 YNNKEL (reference sequence). Trimming left V 1 base short and J 5 bases short, with 16 bases between. For the CDR3, the DNA is TGTGCCAGCAGCCAAGTCCTTTTGGGGGGCCTAGATACGCAGTATTTT. The encoded protein is CASSQVLLGGLDTQYF.

The rearrangement uses TRBV5-1 and TRBJ1-2; D is possibly TRBD1 (5 bases). Germline lookup yields CDR1 SGHRS and CDR2 YFSETQ. V lost 7 bases, J lost 4 bases, and 23 bases lay in between. The CDR3 has 16 residues. The CDR3 protein is CASEGASTEGSYGYTF. CDR3 in DNA: TGCGCCAGCGAAGGGGCTTCCACGGAGGGTAGCTATGGCTACACCTTC.

The J gene is TRBJ1-2, the V gene TRBV7-9; D not resolved. This CDR3 has 14 residues. Germline CDR1 reads SEHNR; CDR2 reads FQNEAQ (reference sequence). With 5 bases removed from V and 8 bases from J, the gap between germline ends came to 18 bases. CDR3: CASSLSPERGGYTF. The CDR3 DNA reads TGTGCCAGCAGCCTCTCGCCCGAAAGAGGAGGCTACACCTTC.

CDR3 DNA sequence: TGTGCCAGCAATCGGGGGACCGCAGATACGCAGTATTTT. It specifies CASNRGTADTQYF. The chain is built from TRBV12-3 or TRBV12-4 and TRBJ2-3, with a tentative D call TRBD2 (6 bases). The CDR3 is 13 residues long. Trimming removed 7 bases at V and 4 bases at J, with 12 bases between.

This clonotype was recorded a few times. The chain recombines TRBV4-1 with TRBJ2-1; D may be TRBD2 (6 bases). CDR3 length equals 16 residues. The germline gives CDR1 MGHRA, CDR2 YSYEKL. Trimming removed 0 bases from V and 4 bases from J, with 13 bases in between. CDR3 protein: CASSQDLLAVYNEQFF. CDR3 DNA: TGCGCCAGCAGCCAAGATCTACTAGCTGTTTACAATGAGCAGTTCTTC.

This clonotype showed up many times. The CDR3 region is CASSYEDRYQPQHF. For the CDR3, the DNA is TGTGCCAGCAGTTACGAGGACCGTTATCAGCCCCAGCATTTT. The chain has TRBV6-6 and TRBJ1-5; the D is unclear. Germline V gene data show CDR1 as MNHNY and CDR2 as SVGAGI (reference sequence). This CDR3 spans 14 amino acids. Trimming pared 2 bases from V and 5 bases from J, leaving 10 bases between.

The chain combines TRBV7-9 with TRBJ1-2; D is unclear. Germline-derived CDR1 and CDR2 are SEHNR and FQNEAQ (reference sequence). The CDR3 consists of 13 residues. Trimming shortened V by 6 bases and J by 3 bases, and 11 bases separated the two germline ends. The CDR3 spells CASSFKRDYGYTF. For the CDR3, the DNA is TGTGCCAGCAGTTTCAAGCGGGACTATGGCTACACCTTC.

The J gene is TRBJ2-1, the V gene TRBV6-5; D unresolved. This CDR3 region has 17 residues. Trimming removed 0 bases from V and 7 bases from J, with 19 bases in between. The germline CDR1 and CDR2 sequences are MNHEY and SVGAGI. The CDR3, as DNA: TGTGCCAGCAGTTACTCCAAGGACGATCCCCTCCGAAATGAGCAGTTCTTC. Its translation is CASSYSKDDPLRNEQFF.

The chain links TRBV5-1 to TRBJ1-1; D is possibly TRBD1 (6 bases). The CDR3 totals 15 residues. V lost 2 bases to trimming and J lost 1 base, with 12 bases between them. Germline V gene lookup returns CDR1 SGHRS and CDR2 YFSETQ. The CDR3 coding sequence is TGCGCCAGCAGCTTCCAGTGGGGGGCGAACACTGAAGCTTTCTTT. Translating gives CASSFQWGANTEAFF.

In this sample, this clonotype turned up a few times. The rearrangement uses TRBV10-3 and TRBJ1-5, with a possible D match to TRBD1 (5 bases). Germline-derived CDR1 and CDR2 are ENHRY and SYGVKD. The CDR3 has 16 residues. Trimming shortened V by 0 bases and J by 0 bases, and 9 bases separated the two germline ends. CDR3 protein: CAISESIGGSNQPQHF. The CDR3 nucleotides are TGTGCCATCAGTGAGTCGATCGGGGGTAGCAATCAGCCCCAGCATTTT.

A single count supports this clonotype. The V call is TRBV7-6, the J call TRBJ2-3; D is uncertain. In germline, CDR1 is SGHVS, CDR2 FNYEAQ. The ends were cut back, 1 base at V and 3 bases at J, with 14 bases in the middle. The CDR3 spans 16 residues. The DNA for the CDR3 is TGTGCCAGCAGCTTAGATCAAGTTATACGGACAGATACGCAGTATTTT. It specifies CASSLDQVIRTDTQYF.